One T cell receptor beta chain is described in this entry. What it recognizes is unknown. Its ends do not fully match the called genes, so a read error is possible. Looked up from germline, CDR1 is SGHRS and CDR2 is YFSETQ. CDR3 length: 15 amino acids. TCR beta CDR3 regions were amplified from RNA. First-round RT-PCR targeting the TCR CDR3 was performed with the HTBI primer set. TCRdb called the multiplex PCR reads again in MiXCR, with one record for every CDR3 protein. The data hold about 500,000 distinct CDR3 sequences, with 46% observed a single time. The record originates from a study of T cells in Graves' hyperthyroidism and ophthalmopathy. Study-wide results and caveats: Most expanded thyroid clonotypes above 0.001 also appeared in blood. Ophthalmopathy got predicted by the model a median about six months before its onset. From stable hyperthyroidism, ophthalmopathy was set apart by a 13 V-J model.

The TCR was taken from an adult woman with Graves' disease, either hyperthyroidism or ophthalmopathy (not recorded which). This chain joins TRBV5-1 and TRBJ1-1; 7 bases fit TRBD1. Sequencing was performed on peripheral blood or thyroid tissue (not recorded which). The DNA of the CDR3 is TGTGCCAGCAGCTTGATAATTGACAGGGATACTGAAGCTTTCTTT. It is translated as CASSLIIDRDTEAFF.